This TCR beta chain appears in the sequencing data of a study of CD8+ T cells in alopecia areata. Germline-derived CDR1 and CDR2 are KGHSH and LQKENI. Trimming pared 2 bases from V and 3 bases from J, leaving 8 bases between. The CDR3 is 13 amino acids. Comments on this clone: Antigen specificity is unknown.

It was cDNA, reverse transcribed from extracted RNA, that served as the sequencing template. The protocol was immunoSEQ multiplex PCR, while the TCRdb copy is restricted to in-frame clones and leaves out a portion. This sample has 190,000 or so clones, with nearly 60% found just once. Study-level findings and limits: Tofacitinib significantly reduced both scalp clonality and expanded CD8+ clones among the top 100. Persistence of many expanded lesional clones was seen in scalp and blood during tofacitinib.

Treatment specified: oral pan-JAK inhibitor, 5-10 mg twice daily. The receptor was isolated from a human donor with alopecia areata. The specimen comprised CD4+ T cells sorted from blood, sampled at week 24, from a patient treated with tofacitinib. The J gene is TRBJ2-7, the V gene TRBV18, with a possible D match to TRBD1 (6 bases). The CDR3: CASSPRGIYEQYF. CDR3 DNA sequence: TGTGCCAGCTCACCAAGGGGGATCTACGAGCAGTACTTC.